The subject of this entry is one TCR beta chain. The antigen remains undetermined. The sample belongs to a study of T cell responses to AZD1222 COVID-19 vaccine. Study outcomes and limitations: Donors were chiefly white British, with a greater number of females, and clonal diversity was perhaps underestimated.

Measured with immunoSEQ multiplex PCR; TCRdb has only the in-frame clones, and not every one. This sample yields 120,000 or so clones, of which over 75% are seen a single time; approximately 7.5% belongs to the top ten. Source: peripheral blood, taken on day 0 of AZD1222 vaccination. The TCR originated in an adult in good health.

CDR3 protein: CASSTPGPENEQYF. The CDR3 nucleotides are TGCGCCAGCAGTACCCCGGGACCCGAAAACGAGCAGTACTTC. V gene TRBV10-1 combines with J gene TRBJ2-7, with D perhaps being TRBD1 or TRBD2 (5 bases each). V was pared by 5 bases and J by 5 bases, with 16 bases between. The CDR3 has 14 residues. CDR1 is WNHNN, CDR2 SYGVQD, per germline (reference sequence).